Each of the 7 T cell receptor beta chains below was sequenced from the same sample in a study of shared clonotypes between healthy human individuals. Sequencing was performed with immunoSEQ multiplex PCR; in TCRdb, only in-frame clones are kept and a portion is missing. The sample consists of hundreds of thousands of clones, more than 70% of them appearing once. Sample: memory CD4+ T cells sorted from blood. Subset of the sample: CD45RA-negative fraction. These receptors were collected from a woman aged 30 to 39 in good health.

The V call is TRBV18, the J call TRBJ1-3; D is uncertain. Germline V gene sequence: CDR1 KGHSH, CDR2 LQKENI. With 5 bases removed from V and 3 bases from J, the gap between germline ends came to 5 bases. This CDR3 spans 12 amino acids. CDR3: CASSADGNTIYF. Here the CDR3 DNA reads TGTGCCAGCTCAGCGGATGGAAACACCATATATTTT.

The chain has TRBV7-9 and TRBJ1-2; TRBD1 matches at 7 bases. From germline, CDR1 is SEHNR and CDR2 FQNEAQ (reference sequence). The CDR3 totals 14 residues. V shed 5 bases and J 6 bases; nucleotides not matched to a gene: 9. CDR3 in amino acids: CASSRGQATDGYTF. Here the CDR3 DNA reads TGTGCCAGCAGCAGAGGACAGGCCACGGATGGCTACACCTTC.

In DNA, the CDR3 is TGTGCCAGCATTCTAAACTCCGCTTCCTACGAGCAGTACTTC. This gives the protein CASILNSASYEQYF. The chain uses TRBV6-1 and TRBJ2-7; D not resolved. The CDR3 is 14 amino acids. Germline assignment: CDR1 MNHNS and CDR2 SASEGT. Trimming removed 7 bases from V and 1 base from J, with 14 bases in between.

This chain joins TRBV28 and TRBJ1-5; 8 nucleotides align to TRBD1. The CDR3 extends over 15 amino acids. Trimming removed 4 bases from V and 4 bases from J; junction bases left unmatched: 6. Germline CDR1 is MDHEN and CDR2 is SYDVKM. Here the CDR3 DNA reads TGTGCCAGCAGTTCGGGACAGGCCGAAAATCAGCCCCAGCATTTT. Translated, it gives CASSSGQAENQPQHF.

The J gene is TRBJ2-7, the V gene TRBV28; 9 positions agree with TRBD1. The germline gives CDR1 MDHEN, CDR2 SYDVKM. V lost 10 bases, J lost 3 bases, and 4 bases stayed unmatched. The CDR3 runs to 12 residues. CDR3 amino acids: CATETGGYEQYF. CDR3 sequence (DNA): TGTGCCACCGAGACAGGGGGCTACGAGCAGTACTTC.

The rearrangement uses TRBV11-2 and TRBJ2-2; D unclear. The V gene lost 1 base and the J gene lost 5 bases, with 11 bases spanning the gap. Germline lookup yields CDR1 SGHAT and CDR2 FQNNGV. The CDR3 extends over 15 amino acids. The CDR3 sequence: CASSLGQTITGELFF. The DNA of the CDR3 is TGTGCCAGCAGCTTAGGCCAAACAATTACCGGGGAGCTGTTTTTT.

V and J are TRBV5-4 and TRBJ2-3, with 8 bases fitting TRBD2. V lost 7 bases to trimming and J lost 2 bases; unmatched junction nucleotides: 6. Germline V lookup: CDR1 SGHNT, CDR2 YYREEE (reference sequence). The CDR3 is made up of 14 amino acids. CDR3 loop: CASLRGLDTDTQYF. In nucleotides, the CDR3 is TGTGCCAGCTTGCGGGGACTAGACACAGATACGCAGTATTTT. Using reference TRBV5-4 and TRBJ2-3 for the parts outside the CDR3, the full variable domain is ETGVTQSPTHLIKTRGQQVTLRCSSQSGHNTVSWYQQALGQGPQFIFQYYREEENGRGNFPPRFSGLQFPNYSSELNVNALELDDSALYLCASLRGLDTDTQYFGPGTRLTVL.